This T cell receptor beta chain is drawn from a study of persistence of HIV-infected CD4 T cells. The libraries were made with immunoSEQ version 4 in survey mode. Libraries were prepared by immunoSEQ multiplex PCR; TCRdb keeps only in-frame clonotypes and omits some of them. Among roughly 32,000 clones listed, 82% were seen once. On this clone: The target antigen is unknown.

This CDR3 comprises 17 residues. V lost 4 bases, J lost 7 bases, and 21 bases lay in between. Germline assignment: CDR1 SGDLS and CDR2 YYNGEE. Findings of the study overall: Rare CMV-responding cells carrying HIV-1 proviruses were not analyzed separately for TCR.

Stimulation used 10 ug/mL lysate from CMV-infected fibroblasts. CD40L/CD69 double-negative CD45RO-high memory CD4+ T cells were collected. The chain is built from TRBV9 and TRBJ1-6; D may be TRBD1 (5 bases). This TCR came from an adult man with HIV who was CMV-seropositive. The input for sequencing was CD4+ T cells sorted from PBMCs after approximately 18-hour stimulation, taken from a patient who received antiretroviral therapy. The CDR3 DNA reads TGTGCCAGCAGCCCATCCTCGGGGCTCTCAGGGAATTCACCCCTCCACTTT. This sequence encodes CASSPSSGLSGNSPLHF. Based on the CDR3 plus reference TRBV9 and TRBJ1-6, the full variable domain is DSGVTQTPKHLITATGQRVTLRCSPRSGDLSVYWYQQSLDQGLQFLIQYYNGEERAKGNILERFSAQQFPDLHSELNLSSLELGDSALYFCASSPSSGLSGNSPLHFGNGTRLTVT.